A selection of T cell receptor beta chains follows, all from one sample in a study of CD8 T cells in ankylosing spondylitis. Using its own MiXCR run on the 5' RACE reads, TCRdb lists one record per CDR3 protein. The table records roughly 30,000 distinct CDR3 sequences, about 31% of them present only once. The sequenced sample consisted of synovial fluid, either unsorted or a sorted T cell fraction (not recorded which). These receptors were obtained from a male donor with ankylosing spondylitis. Each CDR3 is given with its conserved first and last residue. Each record gives: D gene, V gene, clone size, J gene, CDR3 protein, CDR3 DNA. A D gene is named only where the DNA matches it firmly. Expanded clones get a size class; other rows say once, few or many, or leave the size out.

-,TRBV24-1,large,TRBJ2-1,CATSERGWDEQFF,TGTGCCACCAGTGAGCGGGGCTGGGATGAGCAGTTCTTC
TRBD1,TRBV4-1,many,TRBJ2-5,CASSQETGRETQYF,TGCGCCAGCAGCCAAGAGACAGGGCGGGAGACCCAGTACTTC
TRBD1,TRBV27,many,TRBJ1-4,CASSGGTEDATNEKLFF,TGTGCCAGCAGTGGAGGGACAGAAGATGCAACTAATGAAAAACTGTTTTTT
-,TRBV20-1,many,TRBJ2-7,CSLNSGVLREQYF,TGCAGCCTGAACTCGGGGGTCCTGAGGGAGCAGTACTTC
-,TRBV30,many,TRBJ1-1,CAWSVLTEAFF,TGTGCCTGGAGTGTATTGACTGAAGCTTTCTTT
-,TRBV20-1,-,TRBJ2-1,CSAREMDVEQFF,TGCAGTGCCCGAGAGATGGACGTAGAGCAGTTCTTC
-,TRBV7-2,-,TRBJ2-3,CASSPGGGPTDTQYF,TGTGCCAGCAGCCCAGGGGGGGGCCCCACAGATACGCAGTATTTT
-,TRBV27,few,TRBJ1-2,CASKEVGSRGYTF,TGTGCCAGCAAGGAGGTAGGGAGTAGAGGCTACACCTTC
-,TRBV7-9,few,TRBJ2-7,CASSLPGVAHEQYF,TGTGCCAGCAGCTTACCAGGGGTGGCCCACGAGCAGTACTTC
TRBD2,TRBV24-1,-,TRBJ2-5,CATSDELAGVETQYF,TGTGCCACCAGTGATGAACTAGCGGGAGTAGAGACCCAGTACTTC
TRBD2,TRBV4-2,-,TRBJ2-1,CASSQGTSGESSYNEQFF,TGTGCCAGCAGCCAAGGGACTAGCGGGGAAAGCTCCTACAATGAGCAGTTCTTC
-,TRBV3-1,-,TRBJ2-3,CASLEVSTDTQYF,TGTGCCAGCCTAGAAGTCAGCACAGATACGCAGTATTTT
TRBD2,TRBV27,few,TRBJ2-1,CASRGLAGAPGDNEQFF,TGTGCCAGCAGAGGACTAGCGGGAGCACCCGGGGACAATGAGCAGTTCTTC
-,TRBV20-1,many,TRBJ1-2,CSASGEGYTF,TGCAGTGCTAGTGGGGAAGGCTACACCTTC
-,TRBV11-2,few,TRBJ2-1,CASSPGADEQFF,TGTGCCAGCAGCCCGGGGGCCGATGAGCAGTTCTTC
TRBD1,TRBV24-1,many,TRBJ2-5,CATSDLGQDQETQYF,TGTGCCACCAGTGACCTGGGACAGGACCAAGAGACCCAGTACTTC
-,TRBV10-3,few,TRBJ1-5,CAISVEGVYGQPQHF,TGTGCCATCAGTGTGGAGGGGGTCTATGGTCAGCCCCAGCATTTT
TRBD2,TRBV18,-,TRBJ2-1,CASSAIAGGGNEQFF,TGTGCCAGCTCAGCGATAGCGGGAGGTGGCAATGAGCAGTTCTTC
-,TRBV27,few,TRBJ2-3,CASKSPDGTDTQYF,TGTGCCAGCAAATCACCGGACGGCACAGATACGCAGTATTTT
-,TRBV6-2/TRBV6-3,few,TRBJ1-5,CASSYSKVDSNQPQHF,TGTGCCAGCAGTTACTCGAAGGTGGATAGCAATCAGCCCCAGCATTTT
TRBD2,TRBV30,-,TRBJ2-1,CAWSEGRGEQFF,TGTGCCTGGAGTGAGGGGAGGGGCGAGCAGTTCTTC
TRBD1,TRBV24-1,many,TRBJ2-3,CATSDGQGDPRHTQYF,TGTGCCACCAGTGATGGACAGGGCGACCCTCGGCATACGCAGTATTTT
-,TRBV20-1,few,TRBJ2-4,CSFPQGNIQYF,TGCAGTTTCCCCCAGGGAAACATTCAGTACTTC
-,TRBV12-1,few,TRBJ1-1,CASSSRCRGNTEAFF,TGTGCCAGCAGCTCTAGGTGCAGGGGGAACACTGAAGCTTTCTTT
TRBD1,TRBV7-9,many,TRBJ1-1,CASSLRDRGTEAFF,TGTGCCAGCAGCTTAAGAGACAGGGGCACTGAAGCTTTCTTT
-,TRBV20-1,-,TRBJ2-1,CSARGRSGRGDNEQFF,TGCAGTGCTAGAGGGAGGTCGGGCAGGGGGGACAATGAGCAGTTCTTC
-,TRBV25-1,few,TRBJ2-1,CASSGYPTQSGGSIYNEQFF,TGTGCCAGCAGTGGTTACCCGACGCAATCCGGGGGCTCCATCTACAATGAGCAGTTCTTC
-,TRBV29-1,-,TRBJ1-1,CSALGGGLDTEAFF,TGCAGCGCCCTGGGCGGGGGACTAGACACTGAAGCTTTCTTT
TRBD1,TRBV6-1,few,TRBJ1-4,CASRQGFNEKLFF,TGTGCCAGTAGACAGGGGTTTAATGAAAAACTGTTTTTT
TRBD1,TRBV7-7,few,TRBJ2-1,CASSLRQGKGSQQFF,TGTGCCAGCAGCTTACGACAGGGAAAGGGCTCGCAGCAGTTCTTC
-,TRBV9,-,TRBJ1-2,CASSVDGGPGGYTF,TGTGCCAGCAGCGTAGATGGAGGTCCGGGCGGCTACACCTTC
-,TRBV10-2,-,TRBJ2-7,CASSPLEQMTYEQYF,TGCGCCAGCAGTCCCCTCGAGCAGATGACCTACGAGCAGTACTTC
TRBD2,TRBV7-8,many,TRBJ2-1,CASSLPTLARYNEQFF,TGTGCCAGCAGCTTACCGACACTAGCGAGGTACAATGAGCAGTTCTTC
-,TRBV6-2/TRBV6-3,-,TRBJ1-5,CASGDYNQPQHF,TGTGCCAGCGGGGACTACAATCAGCCCCAGCATTTT
-,TRBV7-2,many,TRBJ2-1,CASSSRGGSYNEQFF,TGTGCCAGCAGTTCCAGGGGTGGGTCCTACAATGAGCAGTTCTTC
-,TRBV24-1,once,TRBJ2-2,CATSDFPDKNTGELFF,TGTGCCACCAGTGATTTCCCCGACAAAAACACCGGGGAGCTGTTTTTT
-,TRBV7-8,few,TRBJ2-7,CASSNYGTDSYEQYF,TGTGCCAGCAGCAATTATGGGACGGATTCCTACGAGCAGTACTTC
-,TRBV27,-,TRBJ1-5,CASSLGGAATQPQHF,TGTGCCAGCAGTTTAGGGGGAGCCGCCACCCAGCCCCAGCATTTT
TRBD2,TRBV7-2,-,TRBJ2-1,CASSFGGRRNEQFF,TGTGCCAGCAGCTTCGGGGGGAGGCGCAATGAGCAGTTCTTC
-,TRBV7-9,many,TRBJ2-7,CASSSRSSYEQYF,TGTGCCAGCAGCTCCAGAAGCTCCTACGAGCAGTACTTC
-,TRBV2,-,TRBJ2-1,CATLSYNEQFF,TGTGCCACCCTCTCCTACAATGAGCAGTTCTTC
TRBD1,TRBV6-2/TRBV6-3,-,TRBJ1-1,CASSYAITIGQGTIRGTEAFF,TGTGCCAGCAGTTACGCCATAACAATTGGACAGGGTACCATCAGGGGAACTGAAGCTTTCTTT
-,TRBV7-9,-,TRBJ2-7,CASSAGGQAVPYEQYF,TGTGCCAGCAGCGCTGGAGGACAAGCGGTCCCCTACGAGCAGTACTTC
-,TRBV14,many,TRBJ2-1,CASSLYSNEQFF,TGTGCCAGCAGCCTCTACTCCAATGAGCAGTTCTTC
-,TRBV7-8,-,TRBJ2-1,CASSHGGGTSYNEQFF,TGTGCCAGCAGTCATGGGGGGGGGACATCCTACAATGAGCAGTTCTTC
-,TRBV12-3/TRBV12-4,few,TRBJ2-1,CASSSFYEQFF,TGTGCCAGCAGTTCTTTCTATGAGCAGTTCTTC
-,TRBV6-5,-,TRBJ2-1,CASSYLARRGGYNEQFF,TGTGCCAGCAGTTACCTCGCACGGAGGGGAGGTTACAATGAGCAGTTCTTC
TRBD2,TRBV9,-,TRBJ2-4,CASSVAAGGHPFTKNIQYF,TGTGCCAGCAGCGTAGCTGCGGGGGGCCATCCTTTTACCAAAAACATTCAGTACTTC
-,TRBV19,-,TRBJ1-1,CASSYWAMNTEAFF,TGTGCCAGTAGCTACTGGGCCATGAACACTGAAGCTTTCTTT
-,TRBV20-1,few,TRBJ1-2,CSARDLRGGYGYTF,TGCAGTGCTAGAGATTTAAGGGGTGGCTATGGCTACACCTTC
TRBD2,TRBV6-1,-,TRBJ2-7,CASSELVRGLAGDEQYF,TGTGCCAGCAGTGAACTCGTTAGAGGACTAGCGGGGGACGAGCAGTACTTC